The 32 T cell receptor beta chains below all came from one sample that was sequenced in a study of CD8+ T cells in alopecia areata. In each case, RNA was isolated and then reverse transcribed into cDNA as the sequencing template. Using immunoSEQ multiplex PCR, the repertoire was profiled, and TCRdb retains in-frame clones only, with some absent. The table includes about 110,000 clones, approximately 51% detected once. Specified treatment: oral pan-JAK inhibitor, 5-10 mg twice daily. This specimen consisted of CD4+ T cells sorted from blood, obtained at week 24, from a patient treated with tofacitinib. The source of these receptors is a human donor with alopecia areata.

The chain recombines TRBV4-3 with TRBJ2-7; 10 bases agree with TRBD2. This CDR3 spans 15 amino acids. V lost 2 bases to trimming and J lost 2 bases; unmatched junction nucleotides: 3. Germline-derived CDR1 and CDR2 are LGHNA and YSLEER. The CDR3 region has the DNA TGCGCCAGCAGCCAAACTAGCGGGGCACCCTACGAGCAGTACTTC. Translating gives CASSQTSGAPYEQYF.

There are a few counts of this clone. The chain combines TRBV6-5 with TRBJ2-3, with D perhaps matching TRBD1 or TRBD2 (5 bases each). Germline lookup yields CDR1 MNHEY and CDR2 SVGAGI. This CDR3 region has 14 residues. The ends were cut back, 2 bases at V and 2 bases at J, with 8 bases in the middle. CDR3 in amino acids: CASSYRDDTDTQYF. The CDR3, as DNA: TGTGCCAGCAGTTACCGGGACGACACAGATACGCAGTATTTT.

The gene calls are TRBV7-2 and TRBJ1-5; 7 nucleotides align to TRBD1. The V and J ends lost 6 bases and 9 bases, in that order; junction bases with no gene match: 11. CDR3 length equals 14 residues. Germline CDR1 is SGHTA and CDR2 is FQGNSA. This chain's CDR3 is CASSTSGTDGPQHF. In DNA form, the CDR3 reads TGTGCCAGCAGTACCTCGGGGACAGACGGGCCCCAGCATTTT. Complete variable domain (other parts from reference TRBV7-2 and TRBJ1-5): GAGVSQSPSNKVTEKGKDVELRCDPISGHTALYWYRQSLGQGLEFLIYFQGNSAPDKSGLPSDRFSAERTGGSVSTLTIQRTQQEDSAVYLCASSTSGTDGPQHFGDGTRLSIL.

This clone was seen a handful of times. The V and J genes are TRBV4-2 and TRBJ2-7; TRBD2 agrees at 14 bases. The germline V gene has CDR1 LGHNA and CDR2 YNFKEQ. The CDR3 sequence is 17 residues long. V gave up 0 bases and J gave up 9 bases; unmatched junction bases: 10. CDR3: CASSQDALTSGGAPQYF. The CDR3 coding sequence is TGTGCCAGCAGCCAAGATGCCCTGACTAGCGGGGGGGCCCCGCAGTACTTC.

This sequence joins TRBV5-1 and TRBJ1-1; D is perhaps TRBD1 (5 bases). The CDR3 totals 15 residues. The V gene lost 0 bases and the J gene lost 1 base, with 10 bases spanning the gap. Germline V gene data show CDR1 as SGHRS and CDR2 as YFSETQ. CDR3 DNA sequence: TGCGCCAGCAGCTTGGTGGGGGGGACGAACACTGAAGCTTTCTTT. Its translation is CASSLVGGTNTEAFF.

This clone came up a few times. This sequence joins TRBV2 and TRBJ1-5, with 7 positions matching TRBD1. This CDR3 contains 13 residues. The V gene's germline CDR1 is SNHLY and CDR2 FYNNEI. V lost 6 bases to trimming and J lost 4 bases; unmatched junction nucleotides: 3. Here the CDR3 DNA reads TGTGCCAGCAGGACAGGGACAAATCAGCCCCAGCATTTT. It encodes CASRTGTNQPQHF.

This clone has more than one count but fewer than ten. The rearrangement joins TRBV11-1 to TRBJ2-5; D unresolved. Per germline, CDR1 SGHAT and CDR2 FQDESV (reference sequence). Trimming pared 4 bases from V and 4 bases from J, leaving 16 bases between. The CDR3 runs to 15 residues. The CDR3 loop is CASSSRGQPSETQYF. CDR3 nucleotide sequence: TGTGCCAGCAGCTCTCGAGGCCAGCCCTCAGAGACCCAGTACTTC.

The gene calls are TRBV9 and TRBJ2-3, with 7 bases aligning to TRBD2. The CDR3 has 15 residues. The trim removed 4 bases at V and 6 bases at J, leaving 11 bases unmatched. Germline V lookup: CDR1 SGDLS, CDR2 YYNGEE. The CDR3 region is CASSPESGDRDTQYF. Written as DNA, the CDR3 is TGTGCCAGCAGCCCCGAAAGCGGGGATAGGGATACGCAGTATTTT. Full variable domain (missing parts from reference TRBV9 and TRBJ2-3): DSGVTQTPKHLITATGQRVTLRCSPRSGDLSVYWYQQSLDQGLQFLIQYYNGEERAKGNILERFSAQQFPDLHSELNLSSLELGDSALYFCASSPESGDRDTQYFGPGTRLTVL.

The CDR3 here is CRASGGVDTQYF. CDR3 sequence (DNA): TGCAGGGCTAGCGGGGGGGTAGATACGCAGTATTTT. The chain joins TRBV29-1 to TRBJ2-3, with 12 positions matching TRBD2. Germline assignment: CDR1 SQVTM and CDR2 ANQGSEA. This CDR3 region has 12 residues.

This clone occurred a few times. V is TRBV5-4 and J is TRBJ2-3; D may be TRBD1 (6 bases). CDR1 and CDR2 from the germline V gene are SGHNT and YYREEE (reference sequence). The CDR3 is 14 amino acids. The V gene lost 7 bases and the J gene lost 2 bases, with 14 bases spanning the gap. CDR3: CASRTGPTTDTQYF. As DNA, the CDR3 is TGTGCCAGCCGAACAGGGCCGACCACAGATACGCAGTATTTT.

This clone was counted a few times. The rearrangement links TRBV29-1 to TRBJ2-5; perhaps D is TRBD1 or TRBD2 (5 bases each). Trimming left V 3 bases short and J 5 bases short, with 13 bases between. The V gene's germline CDR1 is SQVTM and CDR2 ANQGSEA. CDR3 length: 13 residues. CDR3 region: CSVDERGVETQYF. The CDR3 nucleotides read TGCAGCGTTGACGAGAGGGGTGTCGAGACCCAGTACTTC.

The genes are TRBV6-5 and TRBJ1-1; no clear D gene. CDR1 and CDR2 from the germline V gene are MNHEY and SVGAGI. There are 15 residues in the CDR3. Trimming removed 0 bases at V and 0 bases at J, with 8 bases between. CDR3 bases: TGTGCCAGCAGTTACTCGGCAGTTCTGAACACTGAAGCTTTCTTT. Translation: CASSYSAVLNTEAFF.

V and J are TRBV30 and TRBJ1-6; 7 nucleotides match TRBD1. This CDR3 contains 14 residues. In germline, CDR1 is GTSNPN, CDR2 SVGIG (reference sequence). V shed 1 base and J 5 bases; nucleotides not matched to a gene: 2. The CDR3 reads CAWSGGTDNSPLHF. CDR3 DNA sequence: TGTGCCTGGAGTGGAGGGACAGATAATTCACCCCTCCACTTT.

The sample holds a few counts of this clone. The V call is TRBV18, the J call TRBJ2-3; TRBD2 is a possible D gene (7 bases). CDR3 length: 15 amino acids. CDR1 is KGHSH, CDR2 LQKENI, per germline. Between the trimmed V and J ends, which lost 3 bases and 1 base, there was a span of 11 bases. In nucleotides, the CDR3 is TGTGCCAGCTCACCCAACGGGGGGCGCACAGATACGCAGTATTTT. It yields the protein CASSPNGGRTDTQYF.

The CDR3 DNA is TGTGCCAGCAGACAACGTGGGTCCGGGAATGGCTACACCTTC. It encodes CASRQRGSGNGYTF. The chain combines TRBV5-6 with TRBJ1-2; D is unresolved. The CDR3 runs to 14 residues. Per germline, CDR1 SGHDT and CDR2 YYEEEE. Trimming shortened V by 5 bases and J by 6 bases, and 17 bases separated the two germline ends. The variable domain in full, with the rest retrieved from reference TRBV5-6 and TRBJ1-2, is DAGVTQSPTHLIKTRGQQVTLRCSPKSGHDTVSWYQQALGQGPQFIFQYYEEEERQRGNFPDRFSGHQFPNYSSELNVNALLLGDSALYLCASRQRGSGNGYTFGSGTRLTVV.

The chain recombines TRBV9 with TRBJ2-4; 9 bases line up with TRBD1. The CDR3 covers 15 residues. The V segment lost 2 bases and the J segment 8 bases; nucleotides outside the gene matches: 8. CDR1 is SGDLS and CDR2 is YYNGEE in the germline V gene. The CDR3 is CASSVTGGTMDIQYF. Written as DNA, the CDR3 is TGTGCCAGCAGCGTTACAGGGGGCACCATGGACATTCAGTACTTC.

This chain connects TRBV5-1 to TRBJ2-5; D might be TRBD1 or TRBD2, each matching 5 bases. Trimming removed 0 bases at V and 5 bases at J, with 17 bases between. This CDR3 comprises 16 residues. Germline values: CDR1 SGHRS, CDR2 YFSETQ. The CDR3 loop is CASSLGSRDPGETQYF. DNA for the CDR3: TGCGCCAGCAGCTTGGGGTCTAGGGACCCTGGGGAGACCCAGTACTTC.

This clone was seen just once. The chain combines TRBV11-1 with TRBJ2-7; a possible D gene is TRBD1 (6 bases). CDR3 length: 15 amino acids. V was pared by 5 bases and J by 3 bases, with 17 bases between. Per the germline V gene, CDR1 is SGHAT and CDR2 is FQDESV (reference sequence). This CDR3 is CASSHRRTAGYEQYF. CDR3 DNA: TGTGCCAGCAGCCACCGGCGGACAGCAGGCTACGAGCAGTACTTC.

This sequence joins TRBV7-2 and TRBJ2-7, with 11 bases aligning to TRBD2. This CDR3 spans 14 amino acids. V lost 4 bases, J lost 4 bases, and 3 bases stayed unmatched. The germline V gene encodes CDR1 SGHTA and CDR2 FQGNSA. In DNA, the CDR3 is TGTGCCAGCAGCTCCGGGACTAGCGGTTACGAGCAGTACTTC. It yields the protein CASSSGTSGYEQYF.

The rearrangement links TRBV7-2 to TRBJ1-6, with D tentatively TRBD1 (6 bases). The CDR3 has 15 amino acids. Germline V CDR1 and CDR2: SGHTA, FQGNSA. V was shortened by 2 bases and J by 6 bases, with 11 bases between the two germline ends. The CDR3 sequence: CASSLSTGLNSPLHF. The CDR3, as DNA: TGTGCCAGCAGCTTATCCACAGGGCTTAATTCACCCCTCCACTTT.

This chain connects TRBV7-2 to TRBJ2-3; no definite D call. Germline lookup yields CDR1 SGHTA and CDR2 FQGNSA. With 5 bases removed from V and 2 bases from J, the gap between germline ends came to 11 bases. The CDR3 length is 14 residues. Here the CDR3 DNA reads TGTGCCAGCAGCCCCACCCCGGTCACAGATACGCAGTATTTT. This sequence encodes CASSPTPVTDTQYF.

V and J are TRBV29-1 and TRBJ2-7; TRBD2 agrees at 10 bases. The CDR3 sequence is 13 residues long. Germline CDR1 and CDR2: SQVTM and ANQGSEA. With V trimmed by 6 bases and J by 7 bases, 9 bases remained unmatched. The CDR3 loop is CSVLGTSAGEQYF. The CDR3 bases are TGCAGCGTCCTGGGGACTAGCGCAGGAGAGCAGTACTTC.

In this sample, this clone turned up many times. CDR3: CASSQEVGEQFF. DNA for the CDR3: TGCGCCAGCAGCCAAGAGGTGGGTGAGCAGTTCTTC. This rearrangement joins TRBV4-1 to TRBJ2-1; D is unresolved. The germline V gene has CDR1 MGHRA and CDR2 YSYEKL. V was trimmed by 0 bases and J by 9 bases, leaving 6 bases between them. This CDR3 spans 12 amino acids.

This clone was seen a handful of times. The J gene is TRBJ2-7, the V gene TRBV29-1, with a weak D call TRBD1 (6 bases). Trimming shortened V by 7 bases and J by 5 bases, and 18 bases separated the two germline ends. Per germline, CDR1 SQVTM and CDR2 ANQGSEA. The length of the CDR3 is 13 residues. CDR3 coding DNA: TGCAGCGCTAACCGGGACACAAACCACGAGCAGTACTTC. This translates into CSANRDTNHEQYF.

V and J are TRBV5-6 and TRBJ2-7, with D uncertain. V lost 0 bases, J lost 2 bases, and 3 bases lay in between. The germline gives CDR1 SGHDT, CDR2 YYEEEE. The CDR3 has 12 amino acids. The CDR3 loop reads CASSLVTYEQYF. As DNA, the CDR3 is TGTGCCAGCAGCTTGGTCACCTACGAGCAGTACTTC.

V gene TRBV30 combines with J gene TRBJ2-5, with D perhaps TRBD1 (6 bases). Germline-derived CDR1 and CDR2 are GTSNPN and SVGIG (reference sequence). This CDR3 comprises 13 residues. Trimming shortened V by 3 bases and J by 7 bases, and 15 bases separated the two germline ends. This CDR3 is CAWSNRVAGTQYF. The CDR3 bases are TGTGCCTGGAGCAACAGGGTTGCGGGGACCCAGTACTTC.

The chain couples TRBV5-6 to TRBJ2-2; D remains ambiguous. The ends were cut back, 0 bases at V and 6 bases at J, with 12 bases in the middle. This CDR3 spans 15 amino acids. The V gene's germline CDR1 is SGHDT and CDR2 YYEEEE. CDR3 sequence reads: CASSLALTAPGELFF. The CDR3 DNA reads TGTGCCAGCAGCTTGGCCCTGACCGCCCCCGGGGAGCTGTTTTTT.

This clone has a handful of counts. The rearrangement joins TRBV2 to TRBJ1-1, with no clear D. CDR3 length: 14 residues. Germline V gene sequence: CDR1 SNHLY, CDR2 FYNNEI. Trimming removed 1 base at V and 0 bases at J, with 6 bases between. The CDR3 DNA follows: TGTGCCAGCAGTGAAGGCAGGCTGAACACTGAAGCTTTCTTT. Amino acid sequence: CASSEGRLNTEAFF.

The gene calls are TRBV7-2 and TRBJ1-5; the D gene is possibly TRBD1 (5 bases). Germline CDR1 and CDR2: SGHTA and FQGNSA. V was shortened by 0 bases and J by 6 bases, with 6 bases between the two germline ends. CDR3 length: 13 amino acids. Here the CDR3 DNA reads TGTGCCAGCAGCTTAGCTGGGACTCAGCCCCAGCATTTT. Translating it yields CASSLAGTQPQHF.

The gene calls are TRBV29-1 and TRBJ2-3; 10 nucleotides agree with TRBD2. CDR3 length equals 15 residues. V shed 4 bases and J 1 base; nucleotides not matched to a gene: 5. Germline CDR1 SQVTM, CDR2 ANQGSEA. The CDR3 DNA follows: TGCAGCGTTGGCCGGAGCGGGGGGGGCACAGATACGCAGTATTTT. Translation gives CSVGRSGGGTDTQYF.

This sequence joins TRBV27 and TRBJ2-4, with D possibly being TRBD1 (6 bases). CDR1 and CDR2 (germline): MNHEY, SMNVEV (reference sequence). The CDR3 contains 14 residues. V lost 4 bases, J lost 2 bases, and 9 bases lay in between. The CDR3 DNA is TGTGCCAGCAGTTCAGGGGATACCAAAAACATTCAGTACTTC. This gives the protein CASSSGDTKNIQYF.

As DNA, the CDR3 is TGTGCCTGGAGTACTAGCGGGTTGACAGATACGCAGTATTTT. Its protein is CAWSTSGLTDTQYF. This rearrangement joins TRBV30 to TRBJ2-3; 9 nucleotides align to TRBD2. V shed 2 bases and J 3 bases; nucleotides not matched to a gene: 3. The CDR3 sequence is 14 residues long. Germline loops: CDR1 GTSNPN, CDR2 SVGIG (reference sequence).